The rows below give T cell receptor beta chains drawn from one sample of a study of T cell repertoires in ileal Crohn's disease. TCRdb's table, derived via immunoSEQ multiplex PCR, lists solely in-frame clones and lacks some. The table shows some 15,000 clones, with approximately 70% occurring only once. What was sequenced was ileal tissue. The receptors stem from an adult with Crohn's disease. CDR3s include the opening cysteine and the closing phenylalanine or tryptophan. The order of the fields is clone size, V gene, J gene, D gene, CDR3 DNA, CDR3 protein. D genes are given only for firm matches. Clone size is shown for a subset of rows, as once, few, many or a class of expanded clone.

>few|TRBV6-1|TRBJ1-5|.
TGTGCCAGCAGTTCCAGTAGCAATCAGCCCCAGCATTTT
CASSSSSNQPQHF
>once|TRBV10-1|TRBJ2-7|TRBD2
TGCGCCAGCAGTGCCATTCCCGGGACTAGGCCCCACGAGCAGTACTTC
CASSAIPGTRPHEQYF
>.|TRBV28|TRBJ2-1|TRBD2
TGTGCCAGCAGGTCCTTTGCGGGGGATATCGATGAGCAGTTCTTC
CASRSFAGDIDEQFF
>few|TRBV4-1|TRBJ2-1|.
TGCGCCAGCAGCCAAGTTCCGCGTGGGGCCACCGATGATTACAATGAGCAGTTCTTC
CASSQVPRGATDDYNEQFF
>.|TRBV6-5|TRBJ1-5|TRBD1
TGTGCCAGCAGTCCGGGACAGCCAGACCAGCCCCAGCATTTT
CASSPGQPDQPQHF
>.|TRBV6-5|TRBJ2-7|TRBD1
TGTGCCAGCAGTTATTCCCTGGACAGGGACTACGAGCAGTACTTC
CASSYSLDRDYEQYF
>.|TRBV6-1|TRBJ1-3|TRBD1
TGTGCCAGCAGTGAAGGGACAGGGGGTGGAAACACCATATATTTT
CASSEGTGGGNTIYF
>.|TRBV30|TRBJ1-3|.
TGTGCCTGGAGTAACGGTGGGGGGAACGGAAACACCATATATTTT
CAWSNGGGNGNTIYF
>.|TRBV6-1|TRBJ1-5|.
TGTGCCAGCAGCGATCGATTCTATAGCAATCAGCCCCAGCATTTT
CASSDRFYSNQPQHF
>once|TRBV6-1|TRBJ2-1|TRBD2
TGTGCCAGCAGGGGGGGACTAGCGGGAGGAAATGAGCAGTTCTTC
CASRGGLAGGNEQFF
>.|TRBV5-1|TRBJ1-1|.
TGCGCCAGCAGCGCAGGGATTCGGTACGCTGAAGCTTTCTTT
CASSAGIRYAEAFF
>.|TRBV7-6|TRBJ2-1|TRBD2
TGTGCCAGCAGCCCCACGGGAGGTTCTACCAACAATGAGCAGTTCTTC
CASSPTGGSTNNEQFF
>.|TRBV7-2|TRBJ2-7|TRBD1
TGTGCCAGCAGCTTAGCCAGGGGGCCTTTCTACGAGCAGTACTTC
CASSLARGPFYEQYF
>.|TRBV29-1|TRBJ2-3|TRBD1
TGCAGCGGTTACAGGGGAACAGATACGCAGTATTTT
CSGYRGTDTQYF
>.|TRBV6-5|TRBJ2-2|.
TGTGCCAGCAGTTGGAAAGGACATGGCGGGGAGCTGTTTTTT
CASSWKGHGGELFF
>.|TRBV5-1|TRBJ2-7|TRBD1
TGCGCCAGCAGCTTGGTTGTGGGACAGAGCTACGAGCAGTACTTC
CASSLVVGQSYEQYF
>.|TRBV2|TRBJ2-5|TRBD2
TGTGCCAGCAGCGTTAGCGGGGGGGCGCAGACCCAGTACTTC
CASSVSGGAQTQYF
>.|TRBV7-9|TRBJ2-1|TRBD1
TGTGCCAGCAGCGGTACCTTGGGACAGGGGGCCTACAATGAGCAGTTCTTC
CASSGTLGQGAYNEQFF
>few|TRBV9|TRBJ1-2|.
TGTGCCAGCAGCCCTCTACCGACAGCAAATGTGTATGGCTACACCTTC
CASSPLPTANVYGYTF
>.|TRBV5-8|TRBJ2-7|.
TGTGCCAGCAGCTTCGACGAGCAGTACTTC
CASSFDEQYF
>few|TRBV5-1|TRBJ2-5|TRBD1
TGCGCCAGCAGCCCTACCGGACAGGGTTGGGAGACCCAGTACTTC
CASSPTGQGWETQYF
>.|TRBV6-1|TRBJ1-5|.
TGTGCCAGCAGGTTTGGGGGGAATCAGCCCCAGCATTTT
CASRFGGNQPQHF
>.|TRBV4-1|TRBJ2-3|.
TGCGCCAGCAGCATCAGGGAAATTGGAGATACGCAGTATTTT
CASSIREIGDTQYF
>.|TRBV9|TRBJ2-1|.
TGTGCCAGCAGCGTAGGGGCAGGGGCGTACAATGAGCAGTTCTTC
CASSVGAGAYNEQFF
>few|TRBV5-1|TRBJ2-1|TRBD2
TGCGCCAGCAGCTTGGGTTCTAGCGGGAGTTTGGATGAGCAGTTCTTC
CASSLGSSGSLDEQFF
>few|TRBV9|TRBJ1-2|.
TGTGCCAGCACACCCACGATCGGGTATGGCTACACCTTC
CASTPTIGYGYTF
>.|TRBV2|TRBJ1-1|.
TGTGCCAGCAGTTACGAGGGGGTCGACACTGAAGCTTTCTTT
CASSYEGVDTEAFF
>.|TRBV2|TRBJ2-4|TRBD2
TGTGCCAGCAGTGAATCCAGCGGGATGAGCTCGGCCAAAAACATTCAGTACTTC
CASSESSGMSSAKNIQYF
>.|TRBV4-1|TRBJ1-2|.
TGCGCCAGCAGCCAAGCGGGCGGGGTAAAAGGCTACACCTTC
CASSQAGGVKGYTF
>.|TRBV6-1|TRBJ2-7|TRBD2
TGTGCCAGCAGGAGGAGCGGGGAATCGGGCTACGAGCAGTACTTC
CASRRSGESGYEQYF
>few|TRBV2|TRBJ1-6|.
TGTGCCAGCAGGATGGTAGGAGGGGATTCACCCCTCCACTTT
CASRMVGGDSPLHF
>.|TRBV7-8|TRBJ2-3|.
TGTGCCAGCAGCTTAATATCCGGGGATTTCACAGATACGCAGTATTTT
CASSLISGDFTDTQYF
>.|TRBV4-1|TRBJ2-1|.
TGCGCCAGCAGCCAAGGTGAGGTCACCGACGATGAGCAGTTCTTC
CASSQGEVTDDEQFF
>.|TRBV2|TRBJ2-1|.
TGTGCCAGCAGTGCCGTAGCGGAATCCTACAATGAGCAGTTCTTC
CASSAVAESYNEQFF
>.|TRBV6-5|TRBJ1-3|.
TGTGCCAGCAGCCCCCCCGGTGCCAACACCATATATTTT
CASSPPGANTIYF
>.|TRBV7-8|TRBJ2-2|TRBD1
TGTGCCAGCAGCAATATGGGACAGGCTCAATTGACCGGGGAGCTGTTTTTT
CASSNMGQAQLTGELFF
>few|TRBV18|TRBJ1-1|.
TGTGCCAGCTCATACGGGAGGAACACTGAAGCTTTCTTT
CASSYGRNTEAFF
>.|TRBV5-6|TRBJ2-2|.
TGTGCCAGCAGCATAGGACAGATGAACACCGGGGAGCTGTTTTTT
CASSIGQMNTGELFF
>.|TRBV10-2|TRBJ2-7|.
TGCGCCAGCAGTGAGTCGACTAGTTTAGGACTCTACGAGCAGTACTTC
CASSESTSLGLYEQYF
>large|TRBV11-3|TRBJ2-1|TRBD2
TGTGCCAGCGGGACTAGGGCCTACAATGAGCAGTTCTTC
CASGTRAYNEQFF
>.|TRBV19|TRBJ1-2|.
TGTGCCAGTAGTATACGTCTGCGCGGGGGGCTTCTGGGCTACACCTTC
CASSIRLRGGLLGYTF
>.|TRBV25-1|TRBJ2-3|.
TGTGCCAGCAGTGAACCCCGCCTCCCGGGAAGGGATACGCAGTATTTT
CASSEPRLPGRDTQYF
>.|TRBV30|TRBJ1-1|.
TGTGCCTGGAGTCTTTGGGGGCCCACTGAAGCTTTCTTT
CAWSLWGPTEAFF
>.|TRBV5-1|TRBJ1-2|.
TGCGCCAGCAGCAGGGACTCCGGAAGGTGGAACTATGGCTACACCTTC
CASSRDSGRWNYGYTF
>medium-sized|TRBV6-4|TRBJ2-3|TRBD1
TGTGCCAGCAGTGAAACAGGGGGCACAGATACGCAGTATTTT
CASSETGGTDTQYF
>.|TRBV2|TRBJ1-5|TRBD1
TGTGCCAGCAGGGCAGGGGGCTTGGTGGAGCCCCAGCATTTT
CASRAGGLVEPQHF